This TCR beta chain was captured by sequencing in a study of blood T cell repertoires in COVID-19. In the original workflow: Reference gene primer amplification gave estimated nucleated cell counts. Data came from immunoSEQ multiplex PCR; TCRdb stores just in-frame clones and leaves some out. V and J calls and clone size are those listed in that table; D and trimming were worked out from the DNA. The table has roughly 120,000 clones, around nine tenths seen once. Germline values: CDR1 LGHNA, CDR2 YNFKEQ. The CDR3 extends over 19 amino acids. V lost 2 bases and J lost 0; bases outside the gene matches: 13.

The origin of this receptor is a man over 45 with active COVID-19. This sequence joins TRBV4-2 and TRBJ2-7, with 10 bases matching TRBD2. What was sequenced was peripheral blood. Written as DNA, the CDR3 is TGTGCCAGCAGCCAACAAGCCCGGGGTCCTAGCGGGGGCTCCTACGAGCAGTACTTC. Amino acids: CASSQQARGPSGGSYEQYF.